The text below deals with one T cell receptor beta chain. V lost 9 bases and J lost 0; bases outside the gene matches: 15. Germline CDR1 reads LNHDA; CDR2 reads SQIVND (reference sequence). The CDR3 extends over 19 amino acids. The sample is drawn from a study of OX40 agonist ivuxolimab in advanced cancers. As for the study in general: Partial responses occurred in three patients (one hepatocellular carcinoma, two cutaneous melanoma).

Assay: immunoSEQ multiplex PCR; the TCRdb copy retains only in-frame clones and omits some. The table shows 53,000 or so clones, with about four fifths occurring only once. This chain links TRBV19 with TRBJ2-6; 9 bases align to TRBD1. The source material was CD4+ or CD8+ T cells sorted from blood, sampled in a trial of the OX40 agonist ivuxolimab. The receptor comes from an adult with an advanced solid tumor such as melanoma, head and neck, liver or kidney cancer. The CDR3 spells CASLGPLGQGSSGANVLTF. DNA for the CDR3: TGTGCCAGCCTAGGACCCCTCGGACAGGGGAGCTCTGGGGCCAACGTCCTGACTTTC.